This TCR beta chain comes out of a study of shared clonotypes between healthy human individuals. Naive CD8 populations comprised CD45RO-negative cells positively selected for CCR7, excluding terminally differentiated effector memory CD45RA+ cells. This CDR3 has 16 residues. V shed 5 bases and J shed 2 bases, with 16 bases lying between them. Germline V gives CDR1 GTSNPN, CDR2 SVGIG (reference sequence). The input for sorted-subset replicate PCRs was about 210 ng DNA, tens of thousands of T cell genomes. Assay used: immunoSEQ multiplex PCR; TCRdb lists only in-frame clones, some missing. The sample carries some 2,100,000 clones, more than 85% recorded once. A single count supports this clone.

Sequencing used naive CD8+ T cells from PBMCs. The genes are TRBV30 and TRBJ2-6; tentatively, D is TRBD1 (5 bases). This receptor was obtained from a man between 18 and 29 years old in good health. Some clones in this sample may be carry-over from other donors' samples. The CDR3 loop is CAWDLRVRTGANVLTF. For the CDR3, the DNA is TGTGCCTGGGATCTCAGGGTTAGAACTGGGGCCAACGTCCTGACTTTC. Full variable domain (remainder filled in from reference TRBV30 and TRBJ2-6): SQTIHQWPATLVQPVGSPLSLECTVEGTSNPNLYWYRQAAGRGLQLLFYSVGIGQISSEVPQNLSASRPQDRQFILSSKKLLLSDSGFYLCAWDLRVRTGANVLTFGAGSRLTVL.